Listed below are T cell receptor beta chains from one sample, sequenced in a study of tumor-infiltrating lymphocytes in primary liver carcinoma. TCRdb re-called the multiplex PCR reads with MiXCR, one entry per CDR3 protein. This sample carries about 350,000 distinct CDR3 sequences, around 60% of them seen once, and the ten largest clones take 5.5% to 7%. Sequencing used peripheral blood. The receptors were sampled from a man aged 40-49 years with primary liver carcinoma and hepatitis B virus infection. CDR3s include the opening cysteine and the closing phenylalanine or tryptophan.

CDR3 protein: CASSHSRTSGSRNEQFF
V gene: TRBV6-7
J gene: TRBJ2-1

CDR3 protein: CAWDTQGARTEAFF
V gene: TRBV30
J gene: TRBJ1-1

CDR3 protein: CASCRQGYEQYF
V gene: TRBV11-2
J gene: TRBJ2-7

CDR3 protein: CASSRGTSGRDGQKETQYF
V gene: TRBV7-9
J gene: TRBJ2-5

CDR3 protein: CASSNHLVTEAFF
V gene: TRBV11-2
J gene: TRBJ1-1

CDR3 protein: CVSSLDNAALSSYEQYF
V gene: TRBV11-2
J gene: TRBJ2-7

CDR3 protein: CAWSVNIGYEQYF
V gene: TRBV30
J gene: TRBJ2-7

CDR3 protein: CASSPRGGRGNEQFF
V gene: TRBV11-2
J gene: TRBJ2-1

CDR3 protein: CASSRWDRAAYEQYF
V gene: TRBV14
J gene: TRBJ2-7

CDR3 protein: CSVEGLAGGSRDMQYF
V gene: TRBV29-1
J gene: TRBJ2-3

CDR3 protein: CASSEVTGREAFF
V gene: TRBV4-1
J gene: TRBJ1-1

CDR3 protein: CATRVERIYNEQFF
V gene: TRBV6-5
J gene: TRBJ2-1

CDR3 protein: CSVASKLSAEQYF
V gene: TRBV29-1
J gene: TRBJ2-7

CDR3 protein: CAISEGLAEQFF
V gene: TRBV10-3
J gene: TRBJ2-1

CDR3 protein: CASSSGRSTDTQYF
V gene: TRBV5-4
J gene: TRBJ2-3

CDR3 protein: CASRRTGGILVDEQFF
V gene: TRBV7-9
J gene: TRBJ2-1

CDR3 protein: CASSFRASGVDEQYF
V gene: TRBV28
J gene: TRBJ2-7

CDR3 protein: CASGFSRPVNTGELFF
V gene: TRBV12-3/TRBV12-4
J gene: TRBJ2-2